Listed below are T cell receptor beta chains from one sample, sequenced in a study of blood T cell repertoires in COVID-19. Profiled with immunoSEQ multiplex PCR; TCRdb holds only in-frame clones, not every one. The data contain some 240,000 clones, more than 75% of them singletons. The sequenced material came from PBMCs or T cells enriched from blood (not recorded which). Receptors were obtained from a woman aged 45 to 65 who had been exposed to COVID-19. Both conserved end residues are part of each CDR3. The D gene is left open where the match is weak. A row's size may be missing; if present it is once, few, many or a size class.

>NA|TRBJ1-1|TRBD1|TRBV18
TGTGCCAGCTCATCTGATCAGGGGGCGGCTTTCTTT
CASSSDQGAAFF
>NA|TRBJ2-7|TRBD1|TRBV27
TGTGCCAGCAGTTTATCGGTGGGACAGCCCTACGAGCAGTACTTC
CASSLSVGQPYEQYF
>NA|TRBJ2-5|NA|TRBV5-4
TGTGCCGTGAGAAGCGGTCAAGAGACCCAGTACTTC
CAVRSGQETQYF
>NA|TRBJ1-2|NA|TRBV12-3/TRBV12-4
TGTGCCAGCAGACAATATCTTGCCTATGGCTACACCTTC
CASRQYLAYGYTF
>few|TRBJ1-2|NA|TRBV20-1
TGCAGTGCTAGTACAACAGGGCAATTTACGCGGGGCTACACCTTC
CSASTTGQFTRGYTF
>few|TRBJ1-2|NA|TRBV12-3/TRBV12-4
TGTGCCAGCAGTTTTGCGGGGGCTGGCTACACCTTC
CASSFAGAGYTF
>few|TRBJ1-2|NA|TRBV6-5
TGTGCCACGGGGAGACGCACTAACTATGGCTACACCTTC
CATGRRTNYGYTF
>NA|TRBJ1-2|NA|TRBV7-9
TGTGCCAGCAGCCGCCCACCCAGGGGACCTGGTTGGAACTATGGCTACACCTTC
CASSRPPRGPGWNYGYTF
>NA|TRBJ2-1|NA|TRBV12-3/TRBV12-4
TGTGCCAGCAGTCCCTCGGATGAGCAGTTCTTC
CASSPSDEQFF
>once|TRBJ1-3|TRBD1|TRBV2
TGTGCCAGCAGGGACAGGACGCGCTCTGGAAACACCATATATTTT
CASRDRTRSGNTIYF
>NA|TRBJ2-7|NA|TRBV18
TGTGCCAGCTCGTTAAAAAACTACGAGCAGTACTTC
CASSLKNYEQYF
>NA|TRBJ2-2|NA|TRBV12-2
TGTGCAAGTCGCTTAGAAGAGGGCTTCACCGGGGAGCTGTTTTTT
CASRLEEGFTGELFF
>NA|TRBJ2-3|NA|TRBV14
TGTGCCAGCAGCCAAGAAAAGACTACTAGCACAGATACGCAGTATTTT
CASSQEKTTSTDTQYF
>few|TRBJ2-3|NA|TRBV19
TGTGCCAGTAGTATAACCGGACAGCGCTTTAGCACAGATACGCAGTATTTT
CASSITGQRFSTDTQYF
>NA|TRBJ2-6|NA|TRBV5-1
TGCGCCAGCTCCTCAGGGGGGTCTGGGGCCAACGTCCTGACTTTC
CASSSGGSGANVLTF
>NA|TRBJ1-3|NA|TRBV3-1/TRBV3-2
TGTGCCAGCAGCCAAAGGCTCACGGAGACCTCTGGAAACACCATATATTTT
CASSQRLTETSGNTIYF
>once|TRBJ1-5|NA|TRBV28
TGTGCCAGCACCGACCTGACGGGAGGAATAGATAGTCAGCCCCAGCATTTT
CASTDLTGGIDSQPQHF
>NA|TRBJ2-7|NA|TRBV5-1
TGCGCCAGCAGTTTGGAACGCGGGGTTGGAAACGAGCAGTACTTC
CASSLERGVGNEQYF
>NA|TRBJ1-1|TRBD1|TRBV7-3
TGTGCCAGCAGCCTCGACGGCACAGGGGCTAGCAGGTTT
CASSLDGTGASRF
>NA|TRBJ2-1|NA|TRBV30
TGTGCCTGGAGTAAGGGACACAACAATGAGCAGTTCTTC
CAWSKGHNNEQFF
>NA|TRBJ2-5|NA|TRBV7-9
TGTGCCAGCAGCTTAGGTAGTGTATTGGAGACCCAGTACTTC
CASSLGSVLETQYF
>NA|TRBJ2-3|NA|TRBV5-1
TGCGCCAGCAGTAGGGGCCCTTCCACAGATACGCAGTATTTT
CASSRGPSTDTQYF
>NA|TRBJ1-1|NA|TRBV7-2
TGTGCCAGCAGCTTTCAGGGATCCGTGAACACTGAAGCTTTCTTT
CASSFQGSVNTEAFF
>NA|TRBJ1-2|NA|TRBV29-1
TGCAGCGTTGAAGGAGGGCAGTTCTATGGCTACACCTTC
CSVEGGQFYGYTF
>few|TRBJ1-6|TRBD1|TRBV27
TGTGCCAGCAGTGACGGACAGGCCGTTAATTCACCCCTCCACTTT
CASSDGQAVNSPLHF